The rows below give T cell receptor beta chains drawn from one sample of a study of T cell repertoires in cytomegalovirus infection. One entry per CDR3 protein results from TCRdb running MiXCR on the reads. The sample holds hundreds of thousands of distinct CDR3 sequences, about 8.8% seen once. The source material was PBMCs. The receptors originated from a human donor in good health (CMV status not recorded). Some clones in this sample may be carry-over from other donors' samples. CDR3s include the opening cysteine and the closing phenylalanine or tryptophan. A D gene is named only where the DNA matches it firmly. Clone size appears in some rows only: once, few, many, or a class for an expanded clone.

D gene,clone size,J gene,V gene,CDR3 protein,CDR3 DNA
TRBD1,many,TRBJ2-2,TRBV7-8,CASSARTGVLPELFF,TGTGCCAGCAGCGCACGGACAGGGGTCCTCCCGGAGCTGTTTTTT
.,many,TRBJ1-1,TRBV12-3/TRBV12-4,CASSPSRVNTEAFF,TGTGCCAGCAGCCCCAGCAGGGTGAACACTGAAGCTTTCTTT
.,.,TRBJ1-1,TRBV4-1,CASSDFEGTEAFF,TGCGCCAGCAGCGACTTTGAGGGGACTGAAGCTTTCTTT
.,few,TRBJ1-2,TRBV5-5,CVSIGITGYTF,TGTGTCAGCATCGGCATAACTGGCTACACCTTC
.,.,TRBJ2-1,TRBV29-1,CSVDGGLSQFF,TGCAGCGTTGATGGGGGATTATCGCAGTTCTTC
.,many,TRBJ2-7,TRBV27,CASSPTDSDGEQYF,TGTGCCAGCAGCCCGACAGATTCTGATGGAGAGCAGTACTTC
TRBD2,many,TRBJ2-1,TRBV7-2,CASSFGLALNEQFF,TGTGCCAGCAGCTTTGGACTAGCCCTTAATGAGCAGTTCTTC
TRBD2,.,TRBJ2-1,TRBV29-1,CSVAKRGGSYNEQFF,TGCAGCGTTGCAAAGCGGGGGGGCTCCTACAATGAGCAGTTCTTC
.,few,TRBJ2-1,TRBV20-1,CSARGRISYNEQFF,TGCAGTGCTAGAGGCAGGATCTCCTACAATGAGCAGTTCTTC
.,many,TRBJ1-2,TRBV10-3,CAIKDYGYTF,TGTGCCATCAAAGACTATGGCTACACCTTC
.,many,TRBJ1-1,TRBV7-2,CASSTRQVVSTAEAFF,TGTGCCAGCAGCACCCGACAGGTGGTTAGCACTGCTGAAGCTTTCTTT
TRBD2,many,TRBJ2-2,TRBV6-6,CASSYSWGGNTGELFF,TGTGCCAGCAGTTACTCTTGGGGGGGGAACACCGGGGAGCTGTTTTTT
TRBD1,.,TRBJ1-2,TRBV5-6,CASSLEGARVNLF,TGTGCCAGCAGCTTGGAGGGGGCGCGGGTGAACCTCTTC
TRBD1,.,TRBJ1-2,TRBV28,CASSLSPGGNGCTF,TGTGCCAGCAGTTTATCTCCAGGGGGTAATGGCTGCACCTTC
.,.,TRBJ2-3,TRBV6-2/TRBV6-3,CASSYGKAADTQYF,TGTGCCAGCAGTTACGGGAAGGCTGCAGATACGCAGTATTTT
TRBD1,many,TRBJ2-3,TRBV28,CASSWDRVSDTQYF,TGTGCCAGCAGCTGGGACAGGGTGTCAGATACGCAGTATTTT
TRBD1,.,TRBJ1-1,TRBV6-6,CASLLDREAFF,TGTGCCAGCCTCCTGGACAGGGAAGCTTTCTTT
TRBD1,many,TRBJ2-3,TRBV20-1,CSATPGDRVTDTQYF,TGCAGTGCCACCCCGGGGGACAGGGTAACAGATACGCAGTATTTT
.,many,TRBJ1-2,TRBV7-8,CASSLGLSMEIGYTF,TGTGCCAGCAGCTTAGGCTTAAGTATGGAAATCGGCTACACCTTC
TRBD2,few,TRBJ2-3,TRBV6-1,CASSSRGARATQYF,TGTGCCAGCAGTTCGCGGGGGGCCCGGGCTACGCAGTATTTT
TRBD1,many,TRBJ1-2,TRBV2,CAIRQGARGYTF,TGTGCCATCCGACAGGGGGCGCGAGGCTACACCTTC
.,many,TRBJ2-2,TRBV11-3,CASSLVAKDGELFF,TGTGCCAGCAGCTTGGTGGCGAAGGACGGGGAGCTGTTTTTT
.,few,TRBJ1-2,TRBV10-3,CAISESQPGYTF,TGTGCCATCAGTGAGTCGCAACCGGGCTACACCTTC
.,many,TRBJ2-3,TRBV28,CATRQGGGSSTDTQYF,TGTGCCACCCGGCAAGGAGGGGGGAGCAGCACAGATACGCAGTATTTT
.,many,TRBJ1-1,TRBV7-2,CASSFDSLEAFF,TGTGCCAGCAGCTTTGACAGCCTTGAAGCTTTCTTT
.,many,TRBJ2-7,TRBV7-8,CASSLASGRIYEQYF,TGTGCCAGCAGCTTAGCCTCCGGGCGGATCTACGAGCAGTACTTC
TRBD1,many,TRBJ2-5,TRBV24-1,CATSDLTGDVETQYF,TGTGCCACCAGTGATTTGACAGGGGACGTAGAGACCCAGTACTTC